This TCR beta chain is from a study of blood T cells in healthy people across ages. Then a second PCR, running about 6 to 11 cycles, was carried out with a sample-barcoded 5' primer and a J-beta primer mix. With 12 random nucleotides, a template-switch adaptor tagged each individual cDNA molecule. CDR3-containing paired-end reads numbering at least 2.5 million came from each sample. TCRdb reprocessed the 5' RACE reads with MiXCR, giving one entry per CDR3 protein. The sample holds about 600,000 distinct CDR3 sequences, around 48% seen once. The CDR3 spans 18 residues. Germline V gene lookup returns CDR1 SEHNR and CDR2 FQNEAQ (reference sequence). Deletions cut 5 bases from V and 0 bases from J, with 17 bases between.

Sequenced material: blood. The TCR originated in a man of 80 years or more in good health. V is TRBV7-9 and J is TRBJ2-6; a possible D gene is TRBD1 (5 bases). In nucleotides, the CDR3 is TGTGCCAGCAGCCCCAGGGAAACGACTCTCTCTGGGGCCAACGTCCTGACTTTC. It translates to CASSPRETTLSGANVLTF.